A single T cell receptor (beta chain) is shown here with its context. The target antigen is unknown. The sample's time point: week 35, safety follow-up. Every single dose of the vaccine, 300 ug of mutant IDH1 20-mer peptide, came with topical imiquimod. The germline CDR1 and CDR2 sequences are MNHEY and SMNVEV (reference sequence). With V trimmed by 3 bases and J by 2 bases, 6 bases remained unmatched. The CDR3 has 16 residues. The protocol was immunoSEQ multiplex PCR, while the TCRdb copy is restricted to in-frame clones and leaves out a portion. This table has approximately 50,000 clones, around 78% appearing once. The data are from a study of a mutant IDH1 vaccine in newly diagnosed glioma. Study-wide context: Sex among treated patients split about 60% male, roughly 38% female; mean age was about 43 years. Before enrollment, patients got radiotherapy alone, temozolomide alone, or mostly the combination.

Study-wide results and limits: Pseudoprogression apparently tracked independently of changes in top peripheral T cell clonotypes.

The rearrangement links TRBV27 to TRBJ2-5, with 10 bases matching TRBD2. The sequence derives from a middle-aged man with glioma. The starting material was PBMCs, obtained from a glioma patient whose treatment included an IDH1 peptide vaccine. Here the CDR3 reads CASSFWRTSGQETQYF. The CDR3 coding sequence is TGTGCCAGCAGTTTTTGGAGGACTAGCGGTCAAGAGACCCAGTACTTC.